This passage covers 31 T cell receptor beta chains from one sample sequenced in a study of post-analysis software for immune sequencing data. Study-level results: A handful of TRBV segments were more frequent in patients than controls; TRBV5-6, TRBV5-1 and TRBV20-1 belonged to this group.

Unique molecular identifiers tagged the TCR beta cDNA libraries. TCRdb analysed the PCR reads with MiXCR anew, one entry per CDR3 protein. The data hold hundreds of thousands of distinct CDR3 sequences, with 55% to 60% observed a single time. No antigen has been assigned to these receptors. Sequencing was carried out using blood. These receptors were obtained from a girl aged 2-9 years with multiple sclerosis.

The V call is TRBV30, the J call TRBJ2-1; perhaps D is TRBD1 or TRBD2 (5 bases each). The CDR3 runs to 16 residues. CDR1 GTSNPN and CDR2 SVGIG come from the germline V gene (reference sequence). V dropped 3 bases and J dropped 4 bases, with 19 bases sitting between them. The chain's CDR3 is CAWSDKGWRIYNEQFF. The CDR3 nucleotides are TGTGCCTGGAGCGATAAGGGGTGGAGGATATACAATGAGCAGTTCTTC.

This clonotype was recorded a few times. This chain connects TRBV6-6 to TRBJ2-3; D gene unclear. The germline gives CDR1 MNHNY, CDR2 SVGAGI (reference sequence). The CDR3 length is 12 residues. V dropped 7 bases and J dropped 0 bases, with 5 bases sitting between them. The CDR3 DNA is TGTGCCAGCAAGGACAGCACAGATACGCAGTATTTT. This translates into CASKDSTDTQYF.

This clonotype was observed a few times. This chain's CDR3 is CSVEGGDRGAEQYF. For the CDR3, the DNA is TGCAGCGTTGAAGGAGGGGACAGGGGCGCCGAGCAGTACTTC. The rearrangement uses TRBV29-1 and TRBJ2-7, with TRBD1 matching over 10 bases. The length of the CDR3 is 14 residues. The germline V gene encodes CDR1 SQVTM and CDR2 ANQGSEA. Trimming removed 1 base from V and 6 bases from J; junction bases left unmatched: 6.

This clonotype showed up just a few times. The chain employs TRBV12-3 or TRBV12-4 and TRBJ1-2; 7 bases match TRBD1. After removal of 6 bases from V and 8 bases from J, the junction contained 9 bases not matched to a gene. The CDR3 runs to 13 residues. In DNA form, the CDR3 reads TGTGCCAGCAGCCGTACAGGGGCTGAAGGCTACACCTTC. Its protein product is CASSRTGAEGYTF.

The V and J genes are TRBV20-1 and TRBJ2-1; D unclear. V was trimmed by 3 bases and J by 7 bases, leaving 10 bases between them. Germline V gene sequence: CDR1 DFQATT, CDR2 SNEGSKA (reference sequence). The CDR3 consists of 12 residues. The CDR3 nucleotides are TGCAGTGCTAGCGAGTGGAGAAATGAGCAGTTCTTC. Encoded protein: CSASEWRNEQFF.

The V call is TRBV12-3 or TRBV12-4, the J call TRBJ2-3; 9 bases are a match to TRBD2. The CDR3 loop spans 15 amino acids. With V trimmed by 4 bases and J by 4 bases, 6 bases remained unmatched. The CDR3 spells CASSSWVAGADTQYF. Here the CDR3 DNA reads TGTGCCAGCAGTTCCTGGGTAGCGGGGGCAGATACGCAGTATTTT.

The V gene is TRBV11-2, the J gene TRBJ2-1; TRBD1 matches at 9 bases. Germline assignment: CDR1 SGHAT and CDR2 FQNNGV. The CDR3 totals 17 residues. After removal of 1 base from V and 7 bases from J, the junction contained 11 bases not matched to a gene. CDR3 protein: CASSLGPLGTGMNEQFF. CDR3 DNA sequence: TGTGCCAGCAGCTTAGGCCCTCTCGGGACAGGGATGAATGAGCAGTTCTTC.

The chain is built from TRBV4-2 and TRBJ2-7; D possibly corresponds to TRBD2 (8 bases). Germline V gives CDR1 LGHNA, CDR2 YNFKEQ. CDR3 length: 16 amino acids. V lost 2 bases and J lost 2, with 16 bases in between. The CDR3 sequence is CASSQIRQGLAYEQYF. For the CDR3, the DNA is TGTGCCAGCAGCCAAATAAGACAGGGACTAGCCTACGAGCAGTACTTC.

This sequence joins TRBV15 and TRBJ2-7, with D hard to call. CDR1 LNHNV and CDR2 YYDKDF come from the germline V gene (reference sequence). The CDR3 runs to 13 residues. Trimming cost V 5 bases and J 5 bases, with 13 bases left between them. The CDR3 nucleotides read TGTGCCACCAGCGTAGAACCGGAAAACGAGCAGTACTTC. Translating it yields CATSVEPENEQYF.

The rearrangement links TRBV11-2 to TRBJ1-1; D unclear. Trimming shortened V by 9 bases and J by 3 bases, and 11 bases separated the two germline ends. This CDR3 is built from 12 residues. Germline CDR1 is SGHAT and CDR2 is FQNNGV. CDR3 sequence (DNA): TGTGCCAGTCTCAGGCTGGACACTGAAGCTTTCTTT. As protein: CASLRLDTEAFF.

Points on this clonotype: This may be a read error: a much more frequent sequence differs by one nucleotide. The chain links TRBV7-2 to TRBJ2-1; a possible D gene is TRBD1 (6 bases). CDR1 and CDR2 (germline): SGHTA, FQGNSA. The CDR3 has 14 residues. Between the trimmed V and J ends, which lost 5 bases and 12 bases, there was a span of 20 bases. The CDR3, as DNA: TGTGCCAGCAGCCGTCGCACAGGGTTAGATGGGCAGTTCTTC. Translation gives CASSRRTGLDGQFF.

In this sample, this clonotype turned up a few times. The chain links TRBV30 to TRBJ2-7; D not resolved. Trimming left V 3 bases short and J 6 bases short, with 12 bases between. Germline CDR1 and CDR2: GTSNPN and SVGIG (reference sequence). The length of the CDR3 is 12 residues. The CDR3 nucleotides read TGTGCCTGGAGCCTATTGAAGGTCGAGCAGTACTTC. Encoded protein: CAWSLLKVEQYF.

This clonotype was recorded a few times. V usage is TRBV7-8 and J usage is TRBJ1-5; 10 positions agree with TRBD1. CDR3 length: 18 amino acids. With V trimmed by 1 base and J by 2 bases, 8 bases remained unmatched. Germline V gene lookup returns CDR1 SGHVS and CDR2 FQNEAQ. The CDR3 reads CASSLGRRTGGGNQPQHF. CDR3 in DNA: TGTGCCAGCAGCTTAGGGAGGCGGACAGGGGGGGGCAATCAGCCCCAGCATTTT.

The rearrangement uses TRBV12-3 or TRBV12-4 and TRBJ2-3, with 8 bases aligning to TRBD1. The CDR3 runs 14 residues. V lost 3 bases to trimming and J lost 2 bases; unmatched junction nucleotides: 1. The CDR3 DNA sequence: TGTGCCAGCAGTTTGGACAGGGCCACAGATACGCAGTATTTT. Encoded protein: CASSLDRATDTQYF.

The V and J genes are TRBV7-2 and TRBJ1-1; maybe TRBD1 (5 bases). The CDR3 runs 15 residues. The germline V gene encodes CDR1 SGHTA and CDR2 FQGNSA. The V end was cut by 6 bases, the J end by 4 bases, with 18 bases between. In DNA, the CDR3 is TGTGCCAGCAGGCTAGCATGGGGAGGGGCCACTGAAGCTTTCTTT. Protein sequence: CASRLAWGGATEAFF. The full variable domain, its missing parts supplied by reference TRBV7-2 and TRBJ1-1, is GAGVSQSPSNKVTEKGKDVELRCDPISGHTALYWYRQSLGQGLEFLIYFQGNSAPDKSGLPSDRFSAERTGGSVSTLTIQRTQQEDSAVYLCASRLAWGGATEAFFGQGTRLTVV.

This clonotype showed up just once. This chain uses TRBV6-6 with TRBJ2-5; 7 bases are a match to TRBD1. Losses at the gene ends were 5 bases for V and 5 bases for J; bases not matched to a gene: 8. CDR3 length: 14 residues. Germline V lookup: CDR1 MNHNY, CDR2 SVGAGI (reference sequence). The CDR3 is CASSTYRGMETQYF. The CDR3 DNA is TGTGCCAGCAGTACCTACAGGGGAATGGAGACCCAGTACTTC.

This sequence joins TRBV4-3 and TRBJ1-6, with D maybe TRBD1 (5 bases). The CDR3 extends over 16 amino acids. V dropped 0 bases and J dropped 5 bases, with 11 bases sitting between them. CDR1 is LGHNA, CDR2 YSLEER, per germline. CDR3 in amino acids: CASSQEQGRNNSPLHF. The CDR3 DNA follows: TGCGCCAGCAGCCAAGAGCAGGGACGGAATAATTCACCCCTCCACTTT.

V is TRBV7-6 and J is TRBJ1-2; the D is unclear. This CDR3 contains 13 residues. The V gene's germline CDR1 is SGHVS and CDR2 FNYEAQ. The V end lost 5 bases, the J end lost 8 bases, and 15 bases lay between the germline ends. CDR3 in DNA: TGTGCCAGCAGCCAGACAAGACAAACGGGCTACACCTTC. Protein: CASSQTRQTGYTF.

The genes are TRBV28 and TRBJ2-3, with D perhaps TRBD2 (6 bases). There are 17 residues in the CDR3. CDR1 and CDR2 from the germline V gene are MDHEN and SYDVKM. The V gene lost 3 bases and the J gene lost 0 bases, with 16 bases spanning the gap. CDR3 DNA: TGTGCCAGCAGTTTTTCAGGCCCGGAGGGGAGCACAGATACGCAGTATTTT. As protein: CASSFSGPEGSTDTQYF.

This clonotype has a handful of counts. The genes are TRBV20-1 and TRBJ1-1; D gene unclear. The CDR3 length is 14 residues. Germline assignment: CDR1 DFQATT and CDR2 SNEGSKA (reference sequence). Trimming took 2 bases from V and 0 from J, leaving 10 bases between them. The CDR3, as DNA: TGCAGTGCTAGACGGCCAGGCCTGAACACTGAAGCTTTCTTT. It yields the protein CSARRPGLNTEAFF.

About this clonotype: A much larger clone lies a single base off, so this may be a read error. The CDR3 region is CASSFSSNQPQHF. CDR3 coding DNA: TGTGCCAGCAGTTTCAGTAGCAATCAGCCCCAGCATTTT. The chain carries TRBV12-3 or TRBV12-4 and TRBJ1-5; no clear D. The CDR3 is made up of 13 amino acids. V shed 3 bases and J shed 0 bases, with 3 bases lying between them.

The V call is TRBV20-1, the J call TRBJ2-7; no firm D call. CDR3 length equals 13 residues. Germline V gene data show CDR1 as DFQATT and CDR2 as SNEGSKA (reference sequence). Trimming took off 0 bases at V and 0 bases at J, with 6 bases between the two ends. The CDR3 protein is CSARDQSSYEQYF. The DNA for the CDR3 is TGCAGTGCTAGAGACCAGAGCTCCTACGAGCAGTACTTC.

The genes are TRBV10-1 and TRBJ2-7; the D is unclear. Trimming left V 0 bases short and J 5 bases short, with 20 bases between. Germline V gene lookup returns CDR1 WNHNN and CDR2 SYGVQD (reference sequence). The CDR3 length is 17 residues. CDR3 region: CASSESVTRSRVNEQYF. Written as DNA, the CDR3 is TGCGCCAGCAGTGAGTCCGTAACGAGGAGCAGAGTAAACGAGCAGTACTTC.

V usage is TRBV29-1 and J usage is TRBJ2-1; 10 positions agree with TRBD2. The CDR3 consists of 16 residues. Germline loops: CDR1 SQVTM, CDR2 ANQGSEA. J was trimmed by 7 bases and V by 4 bases; bases with no gene match: 13. DNA of the CDR3: TGCAGCGTTGCCTCGCTAGCGGGAGCCCCCGGGAATGAGCAGTTCTTC. This encodes CSVASLAGAPGNEQFF.

V usage is TRBV20-1 and J usage is TRBJ2-3; no reliable D call. The V end was cut by 5 bases, the J end by 0 bases, with 9 bases between. CDR3 size: 13 residues. Germline-derived CDR1 and CDR2 are DFQATT and SNEGSKA (reference sequence). CDR3 in DNA: TGCAGTGCTTCTGATCTAAGCACAGATACGCAGTATTTT. Translated: CSASDLSTDTQYF.

This clonotype turned up a few times. The chain joins TRBV25-1 to TRBJ2-7; the match to TRBD2 covers 8 bases. TRBJ2-5 explains the end of the DNA better; the J call may be wrong. The CDR3 loop spans 14 amino acids. CDR1 and CDR2 (germline): MGHDK, SYGVNS. Written as DNA, the CDR3 is TGTGCCAGCAGTGAATTTGCTAGCGGGGAGACCCAGTACTTC. Translating it yields CASSEFASGETQYF.

CDR3 sequence (DNA): TGTGCCAGCAGCTTAGAGGATTCCCCGGAGACCCAGTACTTC. It translates to CASSLEDSPETQYF. The rearrangement links TRBV7-9 to TRBJ2-5; D remains ambiguous. The CDR3 is made up of 14 amino acids. V lost 1 base to trimming and J lost 5 bases, with 11 bases between them. CDR1 and CDR2 from the germline V gene are SEHNR and FQNEAQ (reference sequence).

The V and J genes are TRBV6-6 and TRBJ1-2; D not resolved. This CDR3 has 15 amino acids. V was shortened by 4 bases and J by 4 bases, with 16 bases between the two germline ends. CDR1 and CDR2 (germline): MNHNY, SVGAGI (reference sequence). Here the CDR3 reads CASSSRAHEGYGYTF. CDR3 nucleotide sequence: TGTGCCAGCAGTTCTCGGGCTCATGAGGGCTATGGCTACACCTTC.

The J gene is TRBJ1-2, the V gene TRBV29-1; 9 bases are a match to TRBD1. This CDR3 has 12 amino acids. Germline assignment: CDR1 SQVTM and CDR2 ANQGSEA. Losses at the gene ends were 4 bases for V and 5 bases for J; bases not matched to a gene: 2. The CDR3: CSVGTGEYGYTF. CDR3 nucleotides: TGCAGCGTTGGGACAGGGGAATATGGCTACACCTTC.

The V and J genes are TRBV20-1 and TRBJ2-7; TRBD2 agrees at 10 bases. Unmatched junction bases numbered 8, after V lost 1 base and J lost 5 bases. Germline V gene data show CDR1 as DFQATT and CDR2 as SNEGSKA (reference sequence). This CDR3 is 15 amino acids long. The DNA for the CDR3 is TGCAGTGCTAGAGTGTTGTCTAGCGGGGGTAACGAGCAGTACTTC. It specifies CSARVLSSGGNEQYF.

The chain carries TRBV6-5 and TRBJ2-1; no definite D call. This CDR3 is built from 16 residues. Trimming stripped 0 bases from V and 3 bases from J, with 12 bases between. From germline, CDR1 is MNHEY and CDR2 SVGAGI. The CDR3 region has the DNA TGTGCCAGCAGTTACTCGCAGGAGAACTACTACAATGAGCAGTTCTTC. It specifies CASSYSQENYYNEQFF.